A selection of T cell receptor beta chains follows, all from one sample in a study of Ad26.COV2.S vaccination and SARS-CoV-2 variants. Using immunoSEQ multiplex PCR, the repertoire was profiled, and TCRdb retains in-frame clones only, with some absent. The table has 350,000 to 450,000 clones, roughly 91% seen once. The sequencing used peripheral blood, collected in a trial of Ad26.COV2.S vaccine versus placebo. The receptors shown here come from a person aged 18-60 years who received the Ad26.COV2.S COVID-19 vaccine or a placebo. Each CDR3 is given without its conserved first and last residue.

TRBV30	TRBJ1-2	AWRTEGANYGYT
TRBV5-1	TRBJ2-3	ASSLGQADTQY
TRBV7-2	TRBJ1-4	ASSNTGGESEKLF
TRBV4-2	TRBJ1-1	ASSQDRETEAF
TRBV27	TRBJ2-5	ASSSVSEGGETQY
TRBV6-2/TRBV6-3	TRBJ1-3	ASSRGQHPGNTIY
TRBV12-5	TRBJ2-5	ASGLVPSRGEETQY
TRBV6-5	TRBJ2-1	ASSWRDVRDNEQF
TRBV19	TRBJ1-1	ASSPGTGGDTEAF
TRBV7-3	TRBJ1-1	ASSRAGGLNTEAF
TRBV15	TRBJ2-7	ATKTATGEQY
TRBV4-2	TRBJ2-3	ASSQGLAGGRVDTQY